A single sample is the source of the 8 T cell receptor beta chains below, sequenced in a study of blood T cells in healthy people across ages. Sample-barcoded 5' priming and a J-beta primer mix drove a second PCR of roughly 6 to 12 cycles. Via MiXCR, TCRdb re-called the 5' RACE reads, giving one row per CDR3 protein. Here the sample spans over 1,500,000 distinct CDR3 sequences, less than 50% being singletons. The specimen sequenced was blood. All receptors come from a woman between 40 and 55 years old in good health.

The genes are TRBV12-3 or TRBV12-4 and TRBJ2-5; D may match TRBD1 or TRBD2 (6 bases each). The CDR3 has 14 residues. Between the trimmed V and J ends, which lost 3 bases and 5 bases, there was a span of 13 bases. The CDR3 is CASSFTGAKETQYF. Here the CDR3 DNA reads TGTGCCAGCAGTTTTACGGGGGCGAAGGAGACCCAGTACTTC.

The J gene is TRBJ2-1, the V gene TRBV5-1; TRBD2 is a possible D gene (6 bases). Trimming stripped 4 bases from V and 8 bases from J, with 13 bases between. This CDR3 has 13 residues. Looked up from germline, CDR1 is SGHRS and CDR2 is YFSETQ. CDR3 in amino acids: CASSRASGDEQFF. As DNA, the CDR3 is TGCGCCAGCAGCCGGGCGTCGGGAGATGAGCAGTTCTTC.

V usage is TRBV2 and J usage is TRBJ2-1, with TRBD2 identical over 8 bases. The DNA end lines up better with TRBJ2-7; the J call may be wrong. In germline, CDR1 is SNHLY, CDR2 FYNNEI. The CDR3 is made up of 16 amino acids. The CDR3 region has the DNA TGTGCCAGCAGTGTTTCCAGCGGGGGTTCCTACAATGAGCAGTACTTC. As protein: CASSVSSGGSYNEQYF.

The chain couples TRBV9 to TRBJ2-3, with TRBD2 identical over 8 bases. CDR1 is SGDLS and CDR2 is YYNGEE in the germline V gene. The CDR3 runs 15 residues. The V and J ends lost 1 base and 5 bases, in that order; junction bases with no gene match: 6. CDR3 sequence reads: CASSVFDGGGDTQYF. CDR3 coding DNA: TGTGCCAGCAGCGTATTTGACGGGGGGGGAGATACGCAGTATTTT.

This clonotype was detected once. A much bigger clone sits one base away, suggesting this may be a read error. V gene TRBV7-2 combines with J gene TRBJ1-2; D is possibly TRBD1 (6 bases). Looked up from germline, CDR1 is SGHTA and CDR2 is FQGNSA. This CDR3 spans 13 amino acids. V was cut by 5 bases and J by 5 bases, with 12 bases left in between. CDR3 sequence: CASSVQQGYGYTF. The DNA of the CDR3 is TGTGCCAGCAGCGTACAACAGGGATATGGCTACACCTTC.

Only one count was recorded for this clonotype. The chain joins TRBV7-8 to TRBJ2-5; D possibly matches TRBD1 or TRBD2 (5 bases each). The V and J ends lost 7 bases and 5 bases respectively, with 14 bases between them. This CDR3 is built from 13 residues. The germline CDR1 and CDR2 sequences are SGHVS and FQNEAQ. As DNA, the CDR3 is TGTGCCAGCACCCAGACCGGGGCGGAGACCCAGTACTTC. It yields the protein CASTQTGAETQYF.

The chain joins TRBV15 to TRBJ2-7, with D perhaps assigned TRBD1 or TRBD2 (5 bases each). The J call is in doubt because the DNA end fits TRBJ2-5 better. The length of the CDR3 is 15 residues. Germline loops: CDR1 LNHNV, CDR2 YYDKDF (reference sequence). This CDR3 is CATSSPGTDQETQYF. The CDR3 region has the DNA TGTGCCACCAGCAGCCCAGGGACCGATCAAGAGACCCAGTACTTC.

CDR3 region: CSAVGTEPLEQYF. CDR3 DNA sequence: TGCAGTGCTGTTGGGACAGAGCCTCTCGAGCAGTACTTC. V and J are TRBV20-1 and TRBJ2-7; 7 nucleotides line up with TRBD1. The CDR3 has 13 residues. Per the germline V gene, CDR1 is DFQATT and CDR2 is SNEGSKA (reference sequence). After removal of 5 bases from V and 6 bases from J, the junction contained 10 bases not matched to a gene.